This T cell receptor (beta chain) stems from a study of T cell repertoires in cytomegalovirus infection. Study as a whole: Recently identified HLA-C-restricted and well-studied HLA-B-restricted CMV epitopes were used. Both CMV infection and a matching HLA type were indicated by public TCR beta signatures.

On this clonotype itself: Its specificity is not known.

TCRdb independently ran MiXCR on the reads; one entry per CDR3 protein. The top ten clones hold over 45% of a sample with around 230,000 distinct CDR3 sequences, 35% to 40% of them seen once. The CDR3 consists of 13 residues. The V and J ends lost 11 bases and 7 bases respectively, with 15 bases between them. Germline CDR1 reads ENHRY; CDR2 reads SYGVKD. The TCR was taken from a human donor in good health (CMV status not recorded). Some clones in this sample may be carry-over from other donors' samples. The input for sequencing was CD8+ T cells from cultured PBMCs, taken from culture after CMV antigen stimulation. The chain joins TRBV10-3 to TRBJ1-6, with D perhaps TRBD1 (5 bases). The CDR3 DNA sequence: TGTGCCTCAAGGGACTTAAGAAATTCACCCCTCCACTTT. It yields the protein CASRDLRNSPLHF.